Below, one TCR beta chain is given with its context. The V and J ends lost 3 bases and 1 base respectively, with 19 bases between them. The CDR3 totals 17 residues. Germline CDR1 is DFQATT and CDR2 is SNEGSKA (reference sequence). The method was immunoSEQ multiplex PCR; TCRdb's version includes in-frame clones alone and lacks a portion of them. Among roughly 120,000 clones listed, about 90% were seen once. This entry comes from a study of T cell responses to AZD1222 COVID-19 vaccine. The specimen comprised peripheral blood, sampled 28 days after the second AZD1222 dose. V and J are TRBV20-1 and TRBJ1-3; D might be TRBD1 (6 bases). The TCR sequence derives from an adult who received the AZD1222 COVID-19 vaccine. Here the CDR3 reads CSASFTGLTESGNTIYF. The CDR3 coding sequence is TGCAGTGCTAGTTTTACAGGGCTTACCGAATCTGGAAACACCATATATTTT.